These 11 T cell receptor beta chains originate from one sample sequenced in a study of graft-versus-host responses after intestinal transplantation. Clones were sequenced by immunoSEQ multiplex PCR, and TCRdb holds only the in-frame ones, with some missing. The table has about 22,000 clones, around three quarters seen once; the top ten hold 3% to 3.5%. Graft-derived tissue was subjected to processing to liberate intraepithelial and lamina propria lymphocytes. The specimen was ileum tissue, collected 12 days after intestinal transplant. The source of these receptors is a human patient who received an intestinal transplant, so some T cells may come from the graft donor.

The CDR3 spells CASSFGQATDTQYF. The CDR3 DNA sequence: TGTGCCAGCAGCTTCGGACAGGCCACAGATACGCAGTATTTT. V gene TRBV5-4 combines with J gene TRBJ2-3; 7 nucleotides line up with TRBD1. This CDR3 region has 14 residues. The V segment lost 2 bases and the J segment 2 bases; nucleotides outside the gene matches: 2. Germline V gives CDR1 SGHNT, CDR2 YYREEE (reference sequence).

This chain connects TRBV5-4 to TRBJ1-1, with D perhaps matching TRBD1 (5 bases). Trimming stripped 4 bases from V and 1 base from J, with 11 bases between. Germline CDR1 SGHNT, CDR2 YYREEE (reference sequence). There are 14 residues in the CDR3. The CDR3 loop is CASSRGQPNTEAFF. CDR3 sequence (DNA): TGTGCCAGCAGCCGAGGACAACCGAACACTGAAGCTTTCTTT.

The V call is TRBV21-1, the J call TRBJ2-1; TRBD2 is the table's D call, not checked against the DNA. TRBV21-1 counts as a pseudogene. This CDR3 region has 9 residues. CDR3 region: CAPGNEQFF. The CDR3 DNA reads TGTGCCCCCGGGAATGAGCAGTTCTTC.

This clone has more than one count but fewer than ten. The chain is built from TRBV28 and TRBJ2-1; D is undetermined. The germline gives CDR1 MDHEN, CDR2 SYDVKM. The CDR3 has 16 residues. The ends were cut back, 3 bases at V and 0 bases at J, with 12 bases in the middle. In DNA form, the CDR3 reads TGTGCCAGCAGTTTTATTAGTACTCACTCCTACAATGAGCAGTTCTTC. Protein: CASSFISTHSYNEQFF.

In nucleotides, the CDR3 is TGCGCCAGCAGCCCAGAGGACAGGGGGGCAAGGACTGAAGCTTTCTTT. This sequence encodes CASSPEDRGARTEAFF. The chain has TRBV4-1 and TRBJ1-1; TRBD1 agrees at 10 bases. The V and J ends lost 4 bases and 5 bases, in that order; junction bases with no gene match: 10. The CDR3 is made up of 16 amino acids. The germline CDR1 and CDR2 sequences are MGHRA and YSYEKL.

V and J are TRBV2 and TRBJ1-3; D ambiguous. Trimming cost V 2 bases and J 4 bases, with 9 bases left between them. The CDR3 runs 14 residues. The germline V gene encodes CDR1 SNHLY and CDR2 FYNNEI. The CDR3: CASSESSSGNTIYF. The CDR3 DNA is TGTGCCAGCAGTGAAAGTAGTTCGGGAAACACCATATATTTT.

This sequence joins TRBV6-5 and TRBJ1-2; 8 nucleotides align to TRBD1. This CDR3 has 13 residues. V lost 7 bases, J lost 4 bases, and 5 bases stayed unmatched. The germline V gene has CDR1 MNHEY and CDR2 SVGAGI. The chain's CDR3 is CASTRTGSYGYTF. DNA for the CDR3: TGTGCCAGCACCAGGACAGGGAGCTATGGCTACACCTTC.

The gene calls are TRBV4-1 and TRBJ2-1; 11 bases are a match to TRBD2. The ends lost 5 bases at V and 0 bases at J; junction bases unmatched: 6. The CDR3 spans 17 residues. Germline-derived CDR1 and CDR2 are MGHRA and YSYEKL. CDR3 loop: CASSGTSGTSSYNEQFF. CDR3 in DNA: TGCGCCAGCAGCGGGACTAGCGGTACCAGCTCCTACAATGAGCAGTTCTTC.

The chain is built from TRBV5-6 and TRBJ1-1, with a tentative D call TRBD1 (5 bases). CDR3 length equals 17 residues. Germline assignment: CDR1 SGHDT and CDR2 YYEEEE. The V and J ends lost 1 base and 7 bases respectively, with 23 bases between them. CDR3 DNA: TGTGCCAGCAGCTTGCGTAACCGGGGGATGTCCTTGCGTGAAGCTTTCTTT. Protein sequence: CASSLRNRGMSLREAFF.

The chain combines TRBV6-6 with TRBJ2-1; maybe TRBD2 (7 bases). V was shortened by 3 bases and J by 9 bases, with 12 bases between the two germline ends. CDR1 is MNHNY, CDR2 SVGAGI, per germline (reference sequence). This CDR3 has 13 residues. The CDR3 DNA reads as TGTGCCAGCAGTTATGGGGGGGCGGGTGAGCAGTTCTTC. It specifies CASSYGGAGEQFF.

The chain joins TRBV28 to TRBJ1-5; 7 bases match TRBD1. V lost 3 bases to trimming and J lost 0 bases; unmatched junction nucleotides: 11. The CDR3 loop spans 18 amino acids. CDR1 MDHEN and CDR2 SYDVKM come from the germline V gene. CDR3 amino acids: CASSFPFGQVDSNQPQHF. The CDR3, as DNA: TGTGCCAGCAGTTTCCCCTTCGGACAGGTAGATAGCAATCAGCCCCAGCATTTT.